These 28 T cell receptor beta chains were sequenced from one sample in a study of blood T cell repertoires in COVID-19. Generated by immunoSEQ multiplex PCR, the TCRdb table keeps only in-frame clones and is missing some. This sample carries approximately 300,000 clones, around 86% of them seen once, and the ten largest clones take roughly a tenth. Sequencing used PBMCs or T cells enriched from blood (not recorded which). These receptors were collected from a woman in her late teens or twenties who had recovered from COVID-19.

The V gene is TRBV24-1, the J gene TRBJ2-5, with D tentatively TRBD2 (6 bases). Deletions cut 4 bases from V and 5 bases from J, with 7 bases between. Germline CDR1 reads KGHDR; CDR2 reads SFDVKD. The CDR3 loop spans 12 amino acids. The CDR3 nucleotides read TGTGCCACCAGTGAGGCGGGGGAGACCCAGTACTTC. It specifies CATSEAGETQYF.

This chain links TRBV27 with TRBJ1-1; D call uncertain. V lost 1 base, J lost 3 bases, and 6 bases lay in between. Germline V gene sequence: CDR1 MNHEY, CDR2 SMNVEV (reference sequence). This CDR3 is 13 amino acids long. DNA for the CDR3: TGTGCCAGCAGTTTATATAGCCACACTGAAGCTTTCTTT. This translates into CASSLYSHTEAFF.

This CDR3 reads CATSRDLSRETQYF. DNA of the CDR3: TGTGCCACCAGCAGAGATTTAAGCCGTGAGACCCAGTACTTC. The gene calls are TRBV15 and TRBJ2-5; D remains unclear. CDR3 length: 14 amino acids. CDR1 is LNHNV and CDR2 is YYDKDF in the germline V gene (reference sequence). Trimming cost V 0 bases and J 5 bases, with 10 bases left between them.

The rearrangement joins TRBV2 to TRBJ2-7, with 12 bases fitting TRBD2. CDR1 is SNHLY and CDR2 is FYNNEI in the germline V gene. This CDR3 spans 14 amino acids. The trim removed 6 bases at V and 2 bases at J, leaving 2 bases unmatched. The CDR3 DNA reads TGTGCCAGCAGACTAGCGGGGGGAACCTACGAGCAGTACTTC. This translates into CASRLAGGTYEQYF. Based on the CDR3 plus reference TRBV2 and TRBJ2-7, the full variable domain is EPEVTQTPSHQVTQMGQEVILRCVPISNHLYFYWYRQILGQKVEFLVSFYNNEISEKSEIFDDQFSVERPDGSNFTLKIRSTKLEDSAMYFCASRLAGGTYEQYFGPGTRLTVT.

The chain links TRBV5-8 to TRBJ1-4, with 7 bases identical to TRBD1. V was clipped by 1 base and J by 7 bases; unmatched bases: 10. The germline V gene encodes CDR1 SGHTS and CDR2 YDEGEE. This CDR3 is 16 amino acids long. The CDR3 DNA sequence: TGTGCCAGCAGCTTGTGGGAAGACAGGGCGATTGAAAAACTGTTTTTT. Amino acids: CASSLWEDRAIEKLFF.

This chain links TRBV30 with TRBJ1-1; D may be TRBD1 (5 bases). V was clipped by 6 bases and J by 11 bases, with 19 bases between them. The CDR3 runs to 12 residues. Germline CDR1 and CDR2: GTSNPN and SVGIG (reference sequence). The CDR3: CACTPIGGDAFF. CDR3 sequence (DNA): TGTGCCTGCACGCCTATCGGGGGTGACGCTTTCTTT. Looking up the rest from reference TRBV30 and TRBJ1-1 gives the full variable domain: SQTIHQWPATLVQPVGSPLSLECTVEGTSNPNLYWYRQAAGRGLQLLFYSVGIGQISSEVPQNLSASRPQDRQFILSSKKLLLSDSGFYLCACTPIGGDAFFGQGTRLTVV.

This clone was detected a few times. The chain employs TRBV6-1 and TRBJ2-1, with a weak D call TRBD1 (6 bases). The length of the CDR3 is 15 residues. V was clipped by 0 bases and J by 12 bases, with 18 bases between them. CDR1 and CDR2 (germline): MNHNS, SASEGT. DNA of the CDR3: TGTGCCAGCAGTGAAGCGCAATTCAGGGGAATGACGCAGTTCTTC. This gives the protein CASSEAQFRGMTQFF.

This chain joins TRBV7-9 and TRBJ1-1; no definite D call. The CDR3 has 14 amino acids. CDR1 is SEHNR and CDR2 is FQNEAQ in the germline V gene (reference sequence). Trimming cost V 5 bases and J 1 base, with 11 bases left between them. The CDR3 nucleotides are TGTGCCAGCAGCCCGGTGATCTGGAACACTGAAGCTTTCTTT. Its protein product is CASSPVIWNTEAFF.

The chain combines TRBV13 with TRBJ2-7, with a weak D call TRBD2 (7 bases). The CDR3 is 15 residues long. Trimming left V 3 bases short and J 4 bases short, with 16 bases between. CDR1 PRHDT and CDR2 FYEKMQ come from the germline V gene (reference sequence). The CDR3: CASSFRGGPGYEQYF. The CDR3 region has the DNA TGTGCCAGCAGCTTCAGGGGAGGGCCTGGGTACGAGCAGTACTTC.

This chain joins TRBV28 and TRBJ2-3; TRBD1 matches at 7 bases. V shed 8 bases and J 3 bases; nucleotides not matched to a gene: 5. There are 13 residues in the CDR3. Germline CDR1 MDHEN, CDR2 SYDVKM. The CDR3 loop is CASRGQLTDTQYF. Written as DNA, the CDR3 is TGTGCCAGCCGGGGACAGTTAACAGATACGCAGTATTTT. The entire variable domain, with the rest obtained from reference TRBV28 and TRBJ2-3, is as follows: DVKVTQSSRYLVKRTGEKVFLECVQDMDHENMFWYRQDPGLGLRLIYFSYDVKMKEKGDIPEGYSVSREKKERFSLILESASTNQTSMYLCASRGQLTDTQYFGPGTRLTVL.

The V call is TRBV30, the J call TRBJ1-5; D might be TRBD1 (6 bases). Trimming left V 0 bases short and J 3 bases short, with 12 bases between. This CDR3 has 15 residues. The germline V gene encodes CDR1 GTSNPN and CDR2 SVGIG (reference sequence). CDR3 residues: CAWSVTGHNNQPQHF. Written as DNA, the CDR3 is TGTGCCTGGAGTGTCACAGGGCACAACAATCAGCCCCAGCATTTT.

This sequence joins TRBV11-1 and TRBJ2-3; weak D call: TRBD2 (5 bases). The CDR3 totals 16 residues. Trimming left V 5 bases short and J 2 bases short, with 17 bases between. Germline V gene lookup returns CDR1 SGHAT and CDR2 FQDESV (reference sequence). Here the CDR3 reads CASSPGSESYTDTQYF. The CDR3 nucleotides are TGTGCCAGCAGCCCGGGGTCCGAAAGCTACACAGATACGCAGTATTTT.

As DNA, the CDR3 is TGTGCCAGCAGGGGACCGATGGCAGGGGATCTAGAGACCCAGTACTTC. It specifies CASRGPMAGDLETQYF. This chain joins TRBV27 and TRBJ2-5, with D possibly TRBD1 on 6 matching bases. V lost 6 bases and J 4 bases, leaving 21 bases between the germline ends. The CDR3 contains 16 residues. Germline lookup yields CDR1 MNHEY and CDR2 SMNVEV (reference sequence).

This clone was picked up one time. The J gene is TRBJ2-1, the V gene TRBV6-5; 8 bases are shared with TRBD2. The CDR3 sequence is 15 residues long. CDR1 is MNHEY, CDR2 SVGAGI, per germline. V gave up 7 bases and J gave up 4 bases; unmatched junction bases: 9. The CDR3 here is CASTEERELYNEQFF. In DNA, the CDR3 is TGTGCCAGCACCGAGGAGCGGGAGTTATACAATGAGCAGTTCTTC.

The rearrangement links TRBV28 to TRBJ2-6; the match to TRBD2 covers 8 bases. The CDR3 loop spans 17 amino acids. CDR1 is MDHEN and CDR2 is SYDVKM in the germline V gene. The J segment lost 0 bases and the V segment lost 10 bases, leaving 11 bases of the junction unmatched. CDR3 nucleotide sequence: TGTGCCACCCAAAGAGCGGGAGAAGCCTCTGGGGCCAACGTCCTGACTTTC. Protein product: CATQRAGEASGANVLTF.

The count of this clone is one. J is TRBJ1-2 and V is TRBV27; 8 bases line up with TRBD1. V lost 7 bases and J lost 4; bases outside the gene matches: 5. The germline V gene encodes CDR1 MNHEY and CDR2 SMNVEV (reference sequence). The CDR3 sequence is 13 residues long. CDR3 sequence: CASTLGQGYGYTF. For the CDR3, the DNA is TGTGCCAGCACCCTAGGACAGGGCTATGGCTACACCTTC.

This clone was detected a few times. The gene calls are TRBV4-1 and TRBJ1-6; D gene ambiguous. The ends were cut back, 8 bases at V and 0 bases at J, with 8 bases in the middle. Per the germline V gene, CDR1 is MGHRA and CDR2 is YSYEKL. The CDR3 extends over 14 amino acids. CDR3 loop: CASSPGSYNSPLHF. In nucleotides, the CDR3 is TGCGCCAGCTCCCCCGGCTCCTATAATTCACCCCTCCACTTT.

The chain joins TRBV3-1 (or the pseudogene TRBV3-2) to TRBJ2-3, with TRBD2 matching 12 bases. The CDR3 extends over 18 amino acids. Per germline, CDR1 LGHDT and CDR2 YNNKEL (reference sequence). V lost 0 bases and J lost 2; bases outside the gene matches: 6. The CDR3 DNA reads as TGTGCCAGCAGCCAAGAATTCGGACTAGCGGGGTTCACAGATACGCAGTATTTT. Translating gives CASSQEFGLAGFTDTQYF.

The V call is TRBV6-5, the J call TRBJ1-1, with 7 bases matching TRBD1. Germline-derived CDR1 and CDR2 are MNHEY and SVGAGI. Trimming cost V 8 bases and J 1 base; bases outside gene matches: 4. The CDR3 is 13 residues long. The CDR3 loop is CASGTDTNTEAFF. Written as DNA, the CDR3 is TGTGCCAGCGGGACAGATACGAACACTGAAGCTTTCTTT.

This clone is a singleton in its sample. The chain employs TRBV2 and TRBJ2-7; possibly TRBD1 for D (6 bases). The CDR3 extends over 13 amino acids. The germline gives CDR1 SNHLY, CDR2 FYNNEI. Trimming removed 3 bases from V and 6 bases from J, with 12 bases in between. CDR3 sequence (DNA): TGTGCCAGCAGTGAGCAGGGGCCCTCCGAGCAGTACTTC. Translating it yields CASSEQGPSEQYF.

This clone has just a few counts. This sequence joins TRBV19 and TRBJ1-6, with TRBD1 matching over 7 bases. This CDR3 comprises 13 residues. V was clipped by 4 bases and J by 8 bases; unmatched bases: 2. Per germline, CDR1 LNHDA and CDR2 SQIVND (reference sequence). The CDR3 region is CASSRQGDSPLHF. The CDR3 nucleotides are TGTGCCAGTAGTAGGCAGGGGGATTCACCCCTCCACTTT.

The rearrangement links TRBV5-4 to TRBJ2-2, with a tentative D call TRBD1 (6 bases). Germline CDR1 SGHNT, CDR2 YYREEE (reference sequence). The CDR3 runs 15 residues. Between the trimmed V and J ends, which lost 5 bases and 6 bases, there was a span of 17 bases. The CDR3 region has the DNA TGTGCCAGCAGGGAGGACAGAGGGGCTGCCGGGGAGCTGTTTTTT. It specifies CASREDRGAAGELFF.

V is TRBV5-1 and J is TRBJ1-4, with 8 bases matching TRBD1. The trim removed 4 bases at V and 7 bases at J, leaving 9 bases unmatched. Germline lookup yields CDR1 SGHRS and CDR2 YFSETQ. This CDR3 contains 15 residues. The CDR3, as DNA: TGCGCCAGCAGCGCCTACTCAGGGGGCGGTGAAAAACTGTTTTTT. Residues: CASSAYSGGGEKLFF.

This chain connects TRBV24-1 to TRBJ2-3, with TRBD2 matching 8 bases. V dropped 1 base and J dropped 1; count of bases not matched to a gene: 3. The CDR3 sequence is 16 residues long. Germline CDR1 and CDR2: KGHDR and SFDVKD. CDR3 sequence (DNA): TGTGCCACCAGTGATTTCACTAGCGGCCGCACAGATACGCAGTATTTT. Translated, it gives CATSDFTSGRTDTQYF.

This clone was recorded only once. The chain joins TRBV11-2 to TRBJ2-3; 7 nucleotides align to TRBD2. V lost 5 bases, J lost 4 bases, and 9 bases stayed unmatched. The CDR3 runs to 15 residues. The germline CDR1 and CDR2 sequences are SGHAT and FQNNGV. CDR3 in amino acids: CASSPHGGGADTQYF. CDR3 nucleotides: TGTGCCAGCAGCCCCCACGGGGGAGGGGCAGATACGCAGTATTTT.

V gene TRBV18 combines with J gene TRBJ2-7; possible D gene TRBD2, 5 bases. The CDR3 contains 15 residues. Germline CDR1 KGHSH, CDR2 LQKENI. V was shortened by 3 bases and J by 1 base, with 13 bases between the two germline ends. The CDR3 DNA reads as TGTGCCAGCTCACCCCCCCTGTGGGAGTCCTACGAGCAGTACTTC. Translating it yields CASSPPLWESYEQYF.

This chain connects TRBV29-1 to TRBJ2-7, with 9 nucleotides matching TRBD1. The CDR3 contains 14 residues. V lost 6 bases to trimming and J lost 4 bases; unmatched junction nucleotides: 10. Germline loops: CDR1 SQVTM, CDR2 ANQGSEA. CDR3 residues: CSVVGQGNGYEQYF. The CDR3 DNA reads TGCAGCGTGGTGGGACAGGGTAACGGGTACGAGCAGTACTTC.

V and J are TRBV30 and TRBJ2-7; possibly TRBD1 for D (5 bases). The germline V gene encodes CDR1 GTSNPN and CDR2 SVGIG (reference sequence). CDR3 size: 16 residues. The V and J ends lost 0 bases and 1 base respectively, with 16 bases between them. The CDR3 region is CAWSVRLAGPSYEQYF. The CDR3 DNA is TGTGCCTGGAGTGTACGGCTCGCAGGGCCATCCTACGAGCAGTACTTC.